The 18 T cell receptor beta chains presented below share a single source sample, sequenced in a study of shared clonotypes between healthy human individuals. Libraries were prepared by immunoSEQ multiplex PCR; TCRdb keeps only in-frame clonotypes and omits some of them. Counted here are 2 million to 2.5 million clones, roughly 92% occurring once; the ten biggest clones make up 0.37%. The material sequenced was naive CD4+ T cells from PBMCs. The sample's subset: CD45RA+ positively selected. Receptor source: a man younger than 35 in good health. Some clones in this sample may be carry-over from other donors' samples.

Here the CDR3 reads CASSLVIVHPGGTEAFF. CDR3 bases: TGTGCCAGCAGCTTAGTAATTGTACACCCTGGGGGTACTGAAGCTTTCTTT. V gene TRBV7-8 combines with J gene TRBJ1-1; a weak D match, TRBD1 (5 bases). The CDR3 spans 17 residues. V dropped 1 base and J dropped 5 bases, with 20 bases sitting between them. Germline V gene sequence: CDR1 SGHVS, CDR2 FQNEAQ.

This rearrangement joins TRBV5-1 to TRBJ2-4; a possible D gene is TRBD2 (6 bases). Germline loops: CDR1 SGHRS, CDR2 YFSETQ. The CDR3 extends over 18 amino acids. Trimming took 0 bases from V and 1 from J, leaving 17 bases between them. Written as DNA, the CDR3 is TGCGCCAGCAGCTTGGGTGGACTACCGACCGGGGCCAAAAACATTCAGTACTTC. Protein: CASSLGGLPTGAKNIQYF.

The chain couples TRBV19 to TRBJ2-3; D gene uncertain. Germline values: CDR1 LNHDA, CDR2 SQIVND (reference sequence). Trimming removed 10 bases at V and 5 bases at J, with 10 bases between. This CDR3 has 11 residues. The CDR3 bases are TGTGCCACCCAGGAGAGAGATACGCAGTATTTT. Translated, it gives CATQERDTQYF.

This chain links TRBV29-1 with TRBJ1-2, with a weak D call TRBD1 (5 bases). Germline values: CDR1 SQVTM, CDR2 ANQGSEA. V was trimmed by 5 bases and J by 3 bases, leaving 13 bases between them. The CDR3 spans 13 residues. CDR3 amino acids: CSVRGASYYGYTF. The DNA for the CDR3 is TGCAGCGTTCGCGGGGCTTCTTACTATGGCTACACCTTC.

The V call is TRBV6-5, the J call TRBJ1-1; 8 positions agree with TRBD1. Germline V gene lookup returns CDR1 MNHEY and CDR2 SVGAGI. Losses at the gene ends were 6 bases for V and 7 bases for J; bases not matched to a gene: 13. This CDR3 contains 15 residues. The CDR3 nucleotides are TGTGCCAGCAGACCTCAGGGGGCGGCGGTCGGTGAAGCTTTCTTT. It is translated as CASRPQGAAVGEAFF.

This chain connects TRBV12-1 to TRBJ2-2; TRBD2 is the table's D call, not checked against the DNA. TRBV12-1 is a documented pseudogene. CDR3 size: 17 residues. The CDR3 DNA follows: TGTGCCAGCAGCCCCGGACTAGCGGACGCGAACACCGGGGAGCTGTTTTTT. This translates into CASSPGLADANTGELFF.

The rearrangement uses TRBV4-1 and TRBJ2-1, with unresolved D. Per germline, CDR1 MGHRA and CDR2 YSYEKL. The CDR3 totals 21 residues. Trimming left V 1 base short and J 2 bases short, with 27 bases between. In nucleotides, the CDR3 is TGCGCCAGCAGCCAAGTGTTAGCCCGGGCCTCAGGTCCCGATCCCTACAATGAGCAGTTCTTC. Translated, it gives CASSQVLARASGPDPYNEQFF.

This sequence joins TRBV6-5 and TRBJ1-1; D might be TRBD1 (6 bases). The CDR3 is 15 amino acids. V lost 7 bases to trimming and J lost 0 bases, with 15 bases between them. Looked up from germline, CDR1 is MNHEY and CDR2 is SVGAGI. This CDR3 reads CASTLNRAMNTEAFF. The CDR3 DNA reads TGTGCCAGCACCTTAAACAGGGCCATGAACACTGAAGCTTTCTTT.

V usage is TRBV11-2 and J usage is TRBJ2-2; D not resolved. There are 12 residues in the CDR3. Germline V gene sequence: CDR1 SGHAT, CDR2 FQNNGV. Between the trimmed V and J ends, which lost 1 base and 7 bases, there was a span of 4 bases. The CDR3 DNA reads TGTGCCAGCAGCTTAGGGATCGGGGAGCTGTTTTTT. It is translated as CASSLGIGELFF.

This chain uses TRBV5-1 with TRBJ2-1, with D hard to call. V was shortened by 4 bases and J by 0 bases, with 5 bases between the two germline ends. This CDR3 is built from 13 residues. Germline loops: CDR1 SGHRS, CDR2 YFSETQ. The CDR3 DNA is TGCGCCAGCAGCCCAAACTCCTACAATGAGCAGTTCTTC. Encoded protein: CASSPNSYNEQFF.

This clone was observed a handful of times. The chain carries TRBV4-1 and TRBJ1-2, with a tentative D call TRBD1 (5 bases). Germline CDR1 and CDR2: MGHRA and YSYEKL. V was trimmed by 0 bases and J by 5 bases, leaving 13 bases between them. The CDR3 loop spans 15 amino acids. The CDR3: CASSQDLRVTYGYTF. The CDR3 nucleotides are TGCGCCAGCAGCCAAGACCTCAGGGTTACATATGGCTACACCTTC.

This chain connects TRBV27 to TRBJ2-5, with D perhaps TRBD1 (6 bases). Trimming stripped 7 bases from V and 7 bases from J, with 13 bases between. The CDR3 runs to 12 residues. Germline V lookup: CDR1 MNHEY, CDR2 SMNVEV (reference sequence). The CDR3 loop reads CASNDRTGTQYF. Here the CDR3 DNA reads TGTGCCAGCAACGACAGGACCGGGACCCAGTACTTC.

This chain links TRBV6-5 with TRBJ1-5; no reliable D call. The CDR3 covers 14 residues. The germline V gene encodes CDR1 MNHEY and CDR2 SVGAGI. V was clipped by 5 bases and J by 4 bases, with 12 bases between them. CDR3 in amino acids: CASSPGGINQPQHF. CDR3 coding DNA: TGTGCCAGCAGTCCGGGAGGGATAAATCAGCCCCAGCATTTT.

The chain has TRBV6-6 and TRBJ1-1; 7 bases map to TRBD1. Per germline, CDR1 MNHNY and CDR2 SVGAGI (reference sequence). The CDR3 length is 13 residues. The ends lost 2 bases at V and 6 bases at J; junction bases unmatched: 3. CDR3 bases: TGTGCCAGCAGTTACCGGGACAGCCCTGAAGCTTTCTTT. Translation: CASSYRDSPEAFF.

This chain uses TRBV10-1 with TRBJ2-2, with a tentative D call TRBD2 (7 bases). Germline-derived CDR1 and CDR2 are WNHNN and SYGVQD (reference sequence). This CDR3 has 16 amino acids. V was clipped by 5 bases and J by 5 bases, with 18 bases between them. The CDR3 loop is CASSREGGSGTGELFF. The CDR3 DNA follows: TGCGCCAGCAGTAGGGAGGGGGGCTCGGGAACCGGGGAGCTGTTTTTT.

The table lists this clone with a few counts. This chain joins TRBV28 and TRBJ1-1; no reliable D call. Germline values: CDR1 MDHEN, CDR2 SYDVKM. CDR3 length: 12 residues. V was pared by 7 bases and J by 5 bases, with 11 bases between. The chain's CDR3 is CASMILGTEAFF. CDR3 nucleotide sequence: TGTGCCAGCATGATCTTGGGGACTGAAGCTTTCTTT.

The chain joins TRBV28 to TRBJ1-4; D call uncertain. Germline V gives CDR1 MDHEN, CDR2 SYDVKM. V was cut by 2 bases and J by 8 bases, with 12 bases left in between. CDR3 length: 14 residues. The CDR3 DNA reads as TGTGCCAGCAGTTTAAGGTGGTTGGGCGAAAAACTGTTTTTT. Its protein is CASSLRWLGEKLFF.

The chain links TRBV19 to TRBJ1-4; TRBD1 matches at 10 bases. CDR3 length: 17 residues. CDR1 LNHDA and CDR2 SQIVND come from the germline V gene (reference sequence). The V segment lost 6 bases and the J segment 0 bases; nucleotides outside the gene matches: 7. CDR3 sequence: CASRDYGQGATNEKLFF. The CDR3 nucleotides are TGTGCCAGTAGGGATTATGGACAGGGGGCAACTAATGAAAAACTGTTTTTT.